The T cell receptor beta chain under discussion was sequenced for a study of shared T cell receptors in the human thymus. Profiled with immunoSEQ multiplex PCR; TCRdb holds only in-frame clones, not every one. Here the sample spans over 60,000 clones, roughly 96% being singletons. The receptor's source is a human donor. The sequenced sample was thymocytes.

For the CDR3, the DNA is TGTGCCAGCAGCTTAGGGGGGACAGAGAGCAATCAGCCCCAGCATTTT. Its translation: CASSLGGTESNQPQHF. The chain uses TRBV7-6 and TRBJ1-5; TRBD1 matches at 7 bases. In germline, CDR1 is SGHVS, CDR2 FNYEAQ. V shed 1 base and J 1 base; nucleotides not matched to a gene: 4. The CDR3 loop spans 16 amino acids.